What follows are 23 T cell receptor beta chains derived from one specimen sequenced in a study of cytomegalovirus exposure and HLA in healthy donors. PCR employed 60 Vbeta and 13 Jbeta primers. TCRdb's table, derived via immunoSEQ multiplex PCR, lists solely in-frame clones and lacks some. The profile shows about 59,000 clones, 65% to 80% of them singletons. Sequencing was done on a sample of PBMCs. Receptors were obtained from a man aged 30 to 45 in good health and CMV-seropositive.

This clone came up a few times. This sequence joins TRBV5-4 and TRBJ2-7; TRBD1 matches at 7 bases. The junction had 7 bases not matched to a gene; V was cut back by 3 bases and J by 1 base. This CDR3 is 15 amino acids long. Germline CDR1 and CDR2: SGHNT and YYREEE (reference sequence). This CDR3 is CASSSVKTGSYEQYF. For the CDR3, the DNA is TGTGCCAGCAGCTCGGTGAAGACAGGGTCCTACGAGCAGTACTTC.

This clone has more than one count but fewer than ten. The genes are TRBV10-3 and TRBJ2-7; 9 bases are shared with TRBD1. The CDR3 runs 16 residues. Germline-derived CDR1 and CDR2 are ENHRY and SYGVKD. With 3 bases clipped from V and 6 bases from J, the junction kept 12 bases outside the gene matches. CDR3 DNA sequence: TGTGCCATCAGTGATCTTCTGGGACAGGGTGTGCCCGAGCAGTACTTC. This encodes CAISDLLGQGVPEQYF.

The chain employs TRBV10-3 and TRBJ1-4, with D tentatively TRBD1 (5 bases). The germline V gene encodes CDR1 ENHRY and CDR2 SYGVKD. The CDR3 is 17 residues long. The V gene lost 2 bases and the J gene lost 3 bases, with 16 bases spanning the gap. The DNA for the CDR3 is TGTGCCATCAGTGAGGGGATTAGGGGCAGATCTAATGAAAAACTGTTTTTT. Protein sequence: CAISEGIRGRSNEKLFF.

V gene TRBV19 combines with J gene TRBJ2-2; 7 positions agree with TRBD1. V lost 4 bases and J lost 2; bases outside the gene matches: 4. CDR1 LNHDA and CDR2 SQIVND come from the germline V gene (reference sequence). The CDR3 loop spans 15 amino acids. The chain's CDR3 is CASSTGTDNTGELFF. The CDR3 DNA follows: TGTGCCAGTAGTACCGGGACAGATAACACCGGGGAGCTGTTTTTT.

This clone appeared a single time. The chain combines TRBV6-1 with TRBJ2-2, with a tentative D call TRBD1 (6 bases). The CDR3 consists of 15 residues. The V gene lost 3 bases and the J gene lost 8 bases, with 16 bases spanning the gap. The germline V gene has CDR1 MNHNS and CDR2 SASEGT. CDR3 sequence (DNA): TGTGCCAGCAGTGATCGCAGGGGCTGGTTAGGGGAGCTGTTTTTT. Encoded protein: CASSDRRGWLGELFF.

The CDR3 coding sequence is TGTGCCAGCAGCCCCCCCGGAGGGCGCCTCCACTTT. It translates to CASSPPGGRLHF. The rearrangement joins TRBV11-2 to TRBJ1-6, with D unclear. The V and J ends lost 5 bases and 15 bases respectively, with 14 bases between them. CDR1 and CDR2 from the germline V gene are SGHAT and FQNNGV. The CDR3 loop spans 12 amino acids.

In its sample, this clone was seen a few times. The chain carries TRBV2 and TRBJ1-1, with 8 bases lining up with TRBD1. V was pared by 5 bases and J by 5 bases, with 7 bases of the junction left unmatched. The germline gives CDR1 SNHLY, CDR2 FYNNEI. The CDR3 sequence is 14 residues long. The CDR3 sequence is CASSLQGVGTEAFF. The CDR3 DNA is TGTGCCAGCAGTCTACAGGGGGTGGGGACTGAAGCTTTCTTT.

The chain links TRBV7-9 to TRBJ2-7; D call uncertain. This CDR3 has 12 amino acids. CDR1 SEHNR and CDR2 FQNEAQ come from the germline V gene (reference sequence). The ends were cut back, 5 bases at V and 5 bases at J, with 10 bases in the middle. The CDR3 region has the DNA TGTGCCAGCAGCCTAATCAACCACGAGCAGTACTTC. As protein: CASSLINHEQYF.

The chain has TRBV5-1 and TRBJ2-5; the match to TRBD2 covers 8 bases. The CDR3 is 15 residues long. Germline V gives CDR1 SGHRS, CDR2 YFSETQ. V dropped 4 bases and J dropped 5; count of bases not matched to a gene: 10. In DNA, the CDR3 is TGCGCCAGCAGCCGGAGGGCCCGGGGGGGGGAGACCCAGTACTTC. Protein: CASSRRARGGETQYF.

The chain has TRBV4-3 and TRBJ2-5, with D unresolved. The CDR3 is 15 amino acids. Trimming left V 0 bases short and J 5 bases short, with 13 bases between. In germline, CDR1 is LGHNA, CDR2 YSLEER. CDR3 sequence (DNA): TGCGCCAGCAGCCAAGAGCGGCGCCCTTGGGAGACCCAGTACTTC. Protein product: CASSQERRPWETQYF.

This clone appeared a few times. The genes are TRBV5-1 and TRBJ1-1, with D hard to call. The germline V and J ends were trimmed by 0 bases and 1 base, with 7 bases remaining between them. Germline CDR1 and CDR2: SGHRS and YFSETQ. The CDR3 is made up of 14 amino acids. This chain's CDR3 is CASSLDLRNTEAFF. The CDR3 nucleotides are TGCGCCAGCAGCTTGGACCTAAGGAACACTGAAGCTTTCTTT.

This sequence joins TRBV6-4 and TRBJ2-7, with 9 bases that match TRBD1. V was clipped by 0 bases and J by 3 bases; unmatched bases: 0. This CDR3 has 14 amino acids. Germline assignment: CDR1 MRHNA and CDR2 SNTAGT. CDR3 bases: TGTGCCAGCAGTGACTCGACAGGGGGCTACGAGCAGTACTTC. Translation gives CASSDSTGGYEQYF.

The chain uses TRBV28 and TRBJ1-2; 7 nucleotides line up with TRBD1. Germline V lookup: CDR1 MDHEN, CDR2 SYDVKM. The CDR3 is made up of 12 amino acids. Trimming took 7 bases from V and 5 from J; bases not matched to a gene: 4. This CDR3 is CASIGGTYGYTF. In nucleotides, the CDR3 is TGTGCCAGCATAGGGGGCACGTATGGCTACACCTTC.

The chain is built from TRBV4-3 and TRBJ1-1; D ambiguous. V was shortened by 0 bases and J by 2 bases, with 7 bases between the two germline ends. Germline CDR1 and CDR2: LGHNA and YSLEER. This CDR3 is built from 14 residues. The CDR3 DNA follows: TGCGCCAGCAGCCAAGAGGCCCCAAACACTGAAGCTTTCTTT. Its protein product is CASSQEAPNTEAFF.

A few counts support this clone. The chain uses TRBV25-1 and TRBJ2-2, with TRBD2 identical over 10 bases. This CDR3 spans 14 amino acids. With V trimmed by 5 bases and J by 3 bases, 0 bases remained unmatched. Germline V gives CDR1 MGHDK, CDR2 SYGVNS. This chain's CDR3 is CASSSGGDTGELFF. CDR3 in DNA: TGTGCCAGCAGTAGCGGGGGGGACACCGGGGAGCTGTTTTTT.

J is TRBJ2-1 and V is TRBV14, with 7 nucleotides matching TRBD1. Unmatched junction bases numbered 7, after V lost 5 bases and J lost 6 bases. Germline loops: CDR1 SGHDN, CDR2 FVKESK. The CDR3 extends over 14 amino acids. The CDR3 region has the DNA TGTGCCAGCAGCGGTCAGGGGGAAGGCAATGAGCAGTTCTTC. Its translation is CASSGQGEGNEQFF.

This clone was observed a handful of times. This chain's CDR3 is CATSRDLETGITEAFF. CDR3 nucleotide sequence: TGTGCCACCAGCAGAGATCTGGAGACAGGGATCACTGAAGCTTTCTTT. The chain links TRBV15 to TRBJ1-1; 7 nucleotides line up with TRBD1. The germline gives CDR1 LNHNV, CDR2 YYDKDF (reference sequence). V dropped 0 bases and J dropped 4; count of bases not matched to a gene: 8. This CDR3 region has 16 residues.

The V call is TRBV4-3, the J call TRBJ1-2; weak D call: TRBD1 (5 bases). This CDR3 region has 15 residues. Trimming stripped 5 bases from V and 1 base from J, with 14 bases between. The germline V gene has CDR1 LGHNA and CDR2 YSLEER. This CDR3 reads CASSSRVGGNYGYTF. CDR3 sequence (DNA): TGCGCCAGCAGCTCCCGGGTCGGGGGTAACTATGGCTACACCTTC.

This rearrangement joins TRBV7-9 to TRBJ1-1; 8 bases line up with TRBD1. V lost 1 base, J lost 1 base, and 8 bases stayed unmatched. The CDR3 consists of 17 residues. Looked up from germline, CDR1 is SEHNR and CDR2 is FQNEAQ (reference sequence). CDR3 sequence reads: CASSLGTGPEENTEAFF. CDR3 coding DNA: TGTGCCAGCAGCTTAGGGACAGGGCCAGAAGAGAACACTGAAGCTTTCTTT.

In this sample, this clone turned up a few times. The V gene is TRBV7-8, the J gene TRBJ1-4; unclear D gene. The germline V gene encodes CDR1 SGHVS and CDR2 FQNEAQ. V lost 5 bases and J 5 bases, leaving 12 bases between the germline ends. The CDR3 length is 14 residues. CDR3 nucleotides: TGTGCCAGCAGCAGAGGTATCATAAATGAAAAACTGTTTTTT. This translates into CASSRGIINEKLFF.

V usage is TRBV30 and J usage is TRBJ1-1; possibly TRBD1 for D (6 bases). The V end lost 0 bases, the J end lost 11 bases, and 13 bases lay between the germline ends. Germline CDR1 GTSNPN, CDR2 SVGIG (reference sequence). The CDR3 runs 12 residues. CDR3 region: CAWSVLQGGAFF. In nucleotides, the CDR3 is TGTGCCTGGAGTGTATTACAGGGCGGGGCTTTCTTT.

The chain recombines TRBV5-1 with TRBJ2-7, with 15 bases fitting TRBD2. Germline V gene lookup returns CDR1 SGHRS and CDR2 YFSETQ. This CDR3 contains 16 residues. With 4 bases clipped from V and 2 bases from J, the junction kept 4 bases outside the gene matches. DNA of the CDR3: TGCGCCAGCAGCCCGGGACTAGCGGGGGGCGCCTACGAGCAGTACTTC. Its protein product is CASSPGLAGGAYEQYF.

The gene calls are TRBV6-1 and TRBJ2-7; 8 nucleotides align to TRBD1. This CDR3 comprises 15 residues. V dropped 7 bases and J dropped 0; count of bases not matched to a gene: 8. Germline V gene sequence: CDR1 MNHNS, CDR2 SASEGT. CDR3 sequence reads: CASKVNRGSSYEQYF. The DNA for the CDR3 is TGTGCCAGCAAGGTCAACAGGGGGTCCTCCTACGAGCAGTACTTC.